This passage covers 30 T cell receptor beta chains from one sample sequenced in a study of blood T cell repertoires in COVID-19. Profiling relied on immunoSEQ multiplex PCR, and the TCRdb table lists in-frame clones only, not all of them. This table has about 68,000 clones, around 85% appearing once. Source material: peripheral blood. The receptors originated from a man aged 45-65 years with acute or convalescent COVID-19.

There are a few counts of this clone. V and J are TRBV10-1 and TRBJ1-6; D possibly corresponds to TRBD1 (5 bases). CDR1 is WNHNN, CDR2 SYGVQD, per germline (reference sequence). CDR3 size: 14 residues. Between the trimmed V and J ends, which lost 5 bases and 14 bases, there was a span of 19 bases. Here the CDR3 DNA reads TGCGCCAGCAGTCCGGGACTGGAGGAAAAGGCCCTCCACTTT. Translating it yields CASSPGLEEKALHF.

This clone was detected only once. This chain connects TRBV10-2 to TRBJ1-2; TRBD1 agrees at 12 bases. The CDR3 has 14 residues. Germline V lookup: CDR1 WSHSY, CDR2 SAAADI. With V trimmed by 4 bases and J by 7 bases, 4 bases remained unmatched. CDR3 protein: CASSAGTGGGGYTF. As DNA, the CDR3 is TGCGCCAGCAGTGCCGGGACAGGGGGCGGTGGCTACACCTTC.

The V call is TRBV5-6, the J call TRBJ1-1, with 10 nucleotides matching TRBD1. Germline-derived CDR1 and CDR2 are SGHDT and YYEEEE. Germline trimming cut 4 bases from V and 7 bases from J; bases unmatched to any gene: 10. This CDR3 has 15 amino acids. CDR3 protein: CASSELTGGGGEAFF. The DNA of the CDR3 is TGTGCCAGCAGCGAACTGACAGGGGGCGGCGGTGAAGCTTTCTTT. The full variable domain, with the rest looked up from reference TRBV5-6 and TRBJ1-1, is DAGVTQSPTHLIKTRGQQVTLRCSPKSGHDTVSWYQQALGQGPQFIFQYYEEEERQRGNFPDRFSGHQFPNYSSELNVNALLLGDSALYLCASSELTGGGGEAFFGQGTRLTVV.

The genes are TRBV11-3 and TRBJ2-2, with unresolved D. This CDR3 has 12 residues. The ends were cut back, 5 bases at V and 6 bases at J, with 7 bases in the middle. Germline-derived CDR1 and CDR2 are SGHNT and YENEEA. The CDR3: CASSPYSGELFF. Here the CDR3 DNA reads TGTGCCAGCAGCCCGTATTCCGGGGAGCTGTTTTTT.

The chain carries TRBV6-5 and TRBJ2-2, with a weak D call TRBD2 (5 bases). The V gene's germline CDR1 is MNHEY and CDR2 SVGAGI. The germline V and J ends were trimmed by 4 bases and 6 bases, with 18 bases remaining between them. The CDR3 runs 16 residues. The CDR3 here is CASSFNGLLGPGELFF. CDR3 DNA: TGTGCCAGCAGTTTCAACGGACTTCTCGGGCCCGGGGAGCTGTTTTTT.

The V gene is TRBV11-2, the J gene TRBJ1-3, with D unresolved. The length of the CDR3 is 12 residues. The germline CDR1 and CDR2 sequences are SGHAT and FQNNGV. V was clipped by 5 bases and J by 0 bases, with 2 bases between them. The CDR3 nucleotides read TGTGCCAGCAGCCACTCTGGAAACACCATATATTTT. As protein: CASSHSGNTIYF.

The chain employs TRBV30 and TRBJ2-3; a possible D gene is TRBD2 (5 bases). Germline V gives CDR1 GTSNPN, CDR2 SVGIG (reference sequence). Deletions cut 2 bases from V and 2 bases from J, with 8 bases between. The CDR3 consists of 13 residues. CDR3 coding DNA: TGTGCCTGGAGTTGGGAGTCCACAGATACGCAGTATTTT. Translating gives CAWSWESTDTQYF.

V usage is TRBV11-3 and J usage is TRBJ1-2; a possible D gene is TRBD1 (5 bases). The V gene lost 3 bases and the J gene lost 4 bases, with 15 bases spanning the gap. The CDR3 sequence is 15 residues long. Per the germline V gene, CDR1 is SGHNT and CDR2 is YENEEA. CDR3 in amino acids: CASSLGQPPLYGYTF. As DNA, the CDR3 is TGTGCCAGCAGCTTGGGGCAGCCACCCCTCTATGGCTACACCTTC.

The chain joins TRBV25-1 to TRBJ2-3; possibly TRBD1 for D (5 bases). The ends were cut back, 8 bases at V and 6 bases at J, with 15 bases in the middle. Germline CDR1 is MGHDK and CDR2 is SYGVNS. The CDR3 length is 13 residues. CDR3 sequence reads: CASRRWGADTQYF. The CDR3 DNA follows: TGTGCCAGCCGCCGATGGGGCGCGGATACGCAGTATTTT.

This chain links TRBV11-2 with TRBJ2-1; 7 bases match TRBD1. The CDR3 has 15 amino acids. With 5 bases clipped from V and 0 bases from J, the junction kept 4 bases outside the gene matches. Germline V gives CDR1 SGHAT, CDR2 FQNNGV. The CDR3 DNA reads as TGTGCCAGCAGCCCGGGACAGCCCTCCTACAATGAGCAGTTCTTC. This sequence encodes CASSPGQPSYNEQFF.

The V call is TRBV27, the J call TRBJ1-6; unclear D gene. Trimming removed 3 bases from V and 10 bases from J, with 16 bases in between. In germline, CDR1 is MNHEY, CDR2 SMNVEV (reference sequence). The CDR3 sequence is 15 residues long. The CDR3 sequence is CASSFSPAGNSPLHF. CDR3 nucleotides: TGTGCCAGCAGTTTTAGTCCTGCAGGTAACTCACCCCTCCACTTT.

This chain links TRBV5-1 with TRBJ2-1; D possibly corresponds to TRBD1 (5 bases). Germline V gene sequence: CDR1 SGHRS, CDR2 YFSETQ. This CDR3 comprises 13 residues. V was clipped by 0 bases and J by 8 bases, with 9 bases between them. The CDR3 sequence is CASSLGQYDEQFF. The DNA of the CDR3 is TGCGCCAGCAGCTTGGGACAGTACGATGAGCAGTTCTTC.

CDR3 in amino acids: CASSIVPTEGNQPQHF. Written as DNA, the CDR3 is TGTGCCAGTAGTATAGTCCCGACAGAAGGCAATCAGCCCCAGCATTTT. The chain employs TRBV19 and TRBJ1-5; a weak D match, TRBD1 (5 bases). Germline CDR1 reads LNHDA; CDR2 reads SQIVND (reference sequence). The CDR3 loop spans 16 amino acids. V was shortened by 1 base and J by 2 bases, with 12 bases between the two germline ends.

The J gene is TRBJ1-1, the V gene TRBV3-1 (or the pseudogene TRBV3-2), with TRBD1 identical over 7 bases. V lost 2 bases, J lost 1 base, and 4 bases stayed unmatched. Germline CDR1 is LGHDT and CDR2 is YNNKEL (reference sequence). The CDR3 has 15 amino acids. CDR3 nucleotide sequence: TGTGCCAGCAGCCAAAGACAGGGTGGGAACACTGAAGCTTTCTTT. Translating gives CASSQRQGGNTEAFF.

V usage is TRBV10-3 and J usage is TRBJ2-7; D possibly corresponds to TRBD2 (6 bases). This CDR3 region has 13 residues. V lost 1 base, J lost 6 bases, and 10 bases lay in between. The germline gives CDR1 ENHRY, CDR2 SYGVKD. CDR3 DNA: TGTGCCATCAGTGAGTATGGGGGAGGCGAGCAGTACTTC. Amino acids: CAISEYGGGEQYF.

The V and J genes are TRBV19 and TRBJ1-2; TRBD1 is a possible D gene (6 bases). The length of the CDR3 is 14 residues. V was clipped by 1 base and J by 8 bases, with 14 bases between them. Germline-derived CDR1 and CDR2 are LNHDA and SQIVND (reference sequence). In nucleotides, the CDR3 is TGTGCCAGTAGTATAGCGGGGGGCGCGGGCGGCTACACCTTC. This encodes CASSIAGGAGGYTF. The full variable domain, its missing parts supplied by reference TRBV19 and TRBJ1-2, is DGGITQSPKYLFRKEGQNVTLSCEQNLNHDAMYWYRQDPGQGLRLIYYSQIVNDFQKGDIAEGYSVSREKKESFPLTVTSAQKNPTAFYLCASSIAGGAGGYTFGSGTRLTVV.

The CDR3 protein is CATSRFAGGRVFEQYV. The CDR3 region has the DNA TGTGCCACCAGCAGATTTGCGGGGGGTCGAGTATTCGAGCAGTACGTC. The V and J genes are TRBV15 and TRBJ2-7; 8 nucleotides align to TRBD2. The germline gives CDR1 LNHNV, CDR2 YYDKDF (reference sequence). V lost 2 bases to trimming and J lost 6 bases; unmatched junction nucleotides: 12. The CDR3 is 16 residues long.

The chain is built from TRBV11-3 and TRBJ2-3, with D perhaps matching TRBD2 (6 bases). Germline values: CDR1 SGHNT, CDR2 YENEEA. The V and J ends lost 1 base and 3 bases respectively, with 11 bases between them. The CDR3 loop spans 15 amino acids. The CDR3 spells CASSLGRGVTDTQYF. In nucleotides, the CDR3 is TGTGCCAGCAGCTTAGGGAGGGGAGTAACAGATACGCAGTATTTT.

This chain connects TRBV10-2 to TRBJ2-1; TRBD1 matches at 10 bases. The CDR3 is 16 residues long. J gave up 0 bases and V 6 bases, and 5 bases lay outside the gene matches. CDR1 is WSHSY, CDR2 SAAADI, per germline. The CDR3 bases are TGCGCCAGCAGAGGGACAGGGGCTAGCTCCTACAATGAGCAGTTCTTC. As protein: CASRGTGASSYNEQFF.

The V gene is TRBV10-2, the J gene TRBJ2-2; 8 bases line up with TRBD1. CDR3 size: 14 residues. With 6 bases clipped from V and 4 bases from J, the junction kept 4 bases outside the gene matches. The germline gives CDR1 WSHSY, CDR2 SAAADI. The CDR3 region has the DNA TGCGCCAGCAGGGCTGACAGGGGCACCGGGGAGCTGTTTTTT. The encoded protein is CASRADRGTGELFF.

This clone has just a few counts. This chain links TRBV11-2 with TRBJ2-7; the D gene is possibly TRBD1 (6 bases). The CDR3 is 15 residues long. V dropped 6 bases and J dropped 3 bases, with 18 bases sitting between them. CDR1 and CDR2 from the germline V gene are SGHAT and FQNNGV. CDR3 nucleotide sequence: TGTGCCAGCAGTCCCATGGGGCAGGGGCTCTACGAGCAGTACGTC. Its translation is CASSPMGQGLYEQYV.

V usage is TRBV27 and J usage is TRBJ1-1; 8 bases are shared with TRBD1. Germline values: CDR1 MNHEY, CDR2 SMNVEV (reference sequence). J was trimmed by 2 bases and V by 1 base; bases with no gene match: 6. The length of the CDR3 is 16 residues. The CDR3 region has the DNA TGTGCCAGCAGTTTATTACGGACAGGGCTTAACACTGAAGCTTTCTTT. Translating gives CASSLLRTGLNTEAFF.

The chain links TRBV19 to TRBJ1-2, with TRBD1 identical over 9 bases. Germline lookup yields CDR1 LNHDA and CDR2 SQIVND (reference sequence). V lost 3 bases to trimming and J lost 8 bases; unmatched junction nucleotides: 7. There are 14 residues in the CDR3. CDR3 residues: CASSMGQGSGGYTF. CDR3 bases: TGTGCCAGTAGTATGGGACAGGGATCGGGCGGCTACACCTTC.

The chain recombines TRBV5-8 with TRBJ1-1; 10 bases fit TRBD1. This CDR3 region has 15 residues. The V and J ends lost 4 bases and 1 base, in that order; junction bases with no gene match: 4. The germline CDR1 and CDR2 sequences are SGHTS and YDEGEE. This CDR3 is CASSRDRGRNTEAFF. The CDR3 coding sequence is TGTGCCAGCAGCCGGGACAGGGGTAGGAACACTGAAGCTTTCTTT.

This sequence joins TRBV18 and TRBJ2-5, with 15 bases matching TRBD2. The CDR3 covers 18 residues. The germline gives CDR1 KGHSH, CDR2 LQKENI. After removal of 2 bases from V and 1 base from J, the junction contained 5 bases not matched to a gene. DNA of the CDR3: TGTGCCAGCTCACCAGGGACTAGCGGGGGGACCCTCCAAGAGACCCAGTACTTC. Translating gives CASSPGTSGGTLQETQYF.

The CDR3 here is CASNLDSYTEAFF. CDR3 DNA sequence: TGTGCCAGCAACCTAGACAGCTACACTGAAGCTTTCTTT. This sequence joins TRBV2 and TRBJ1-1; D is perhaps TRBD1 (5 bases). Germline V lookup: CDR1 SNHLY, CDR2 FYNNEI. The CDR3 covers 13 residues. Trimming took off 7 bases at V and 3 bases at J, with 12 bases between the two ends.

The CDR3 here is CASNGDNTGELFF. In nucleotides, the CDR3 is TGTGCCAGCAATGGAGATAACACCGGGGAGCTGTTTTTT. The gene calls are TRBV2 and TRBJ2-2; no clear D. The CDR3 has 13 residues. Trimming left V 7 bases short and J 2 bases short, with 8 bases between. The V gene's germline CDR1 is SNHLY and CDR2 FYNNEI.

The genes are TRBV6-5 and TRBJ2-1; 11 nucleotides agree with TRBD2. J gave up 8 bases and V 5 bases, and 8 bases lay outside the gene matches. The CDR3 consists of 15 residues. Germline V CDR1 and CDR2: MNHEY, SVGAGI. CDR3 in amino acids: CASSPPGLAGYEQFF. CDR3 DNA: TGTGCCAGCAGTCCCCCCGGACTAGCGGGCTATGAGCAGTTCTTC.

A single count supports this clone. The chain carries TRBV2 and TRBJ1-2; D might be TRBD1 (5 bases). From germline, CDR1 is SNHLY and CDR2 FYNNEI. CDR3 length equals 12 residues. Trimming pared 7 bases from V and 8 bases from J, leaving 14 bases between. As DNA, the CDR3 is TGTGCCAGCATCGGGACTGTGAAGGGCTACACCTTC. Translation gives CASIGTVKGYTF.

The chain couples TRBV2 to TRBJ1-6; no clear D gene. Germline CDR1 is SNHLY and CDR2 is FYNNEI. With 0 bases removed from V and 8 bases from J, the gap between germline ends came to 11 bases. This CDR3 is 15 amino acids long. The DNA of the CDR3 is TGTGCCAGCAGTGAAGCGCGAGGCGGGTATTCACCCCTCCACTTT. Translation gives CASSEARGGYSPLHF.